These 5 T cell receptor beta chains came from one sample sequenced in a study of Graves' ophthalmopathy and Graves' hyperthyroidism. RNA transcripts were the source from which TCR beta CDR3 regions were amplified. Second-round multiplex PCR followed a first-round RT-PCR using HTBI primers. In TCRdb, the multiplex PCR reads were re-called with MiXCR into one record per CDR3 protein. Altogether around 670,000 distinct CDR3 sequences are present, approximately 40% being singletons, with the ten largest covering approximately 46%. Sequenced material: peripheral blood. These receptors were collected from an adult man with Graves' ophthalmopathy.

This clonotype has just a few counts. The chain combines TRBV10-3 with TRBJ2-2, with D tentatively TRBD1 (6 bases). Germline values: CDR1 ENHRY, CDR2 SYGVKD. The CDR3 runs 16 residues. V was shortened by 0 bases and J by 6 bases, with 14 bases between the two germline ends. DNA of the CDR3: TGTGCCATCAGTGAGTCGGACAGTACTTTTTCCGGGGAGCTGTTTTTT. Translation gives CAISESDSTFSGELFF.

V usage is TRBV15 and J usage is TRBJ1-5; TRBD1 matches 7 bases. Germline V gives CDR1 LNHNV, CDR2 YYDKDF (reference sequence). The CDR3 runs to 16 residues. Losses at the gene ends were 11 bases for V and 3 bases for J; bases not matched to a gene: 16. CDR3: CAWSRFRGVDNQPQHF. CDR3 in DNA: TGTGCCTGGTCCCGCTTCAGGGGGGTTGACAATCAGCCCCAGCATTTT. Supplemented by reference TRBV15 and TRBJ1-5, the full variable domain reads DAMVIQNPRYQVTQFGKPVTLSCSQTLNHNVMYWYQQKSSQAPKLLFHYYDKDFNNEADTPDNFQSRRPNTSFCFLDIRSPGLGDTAMYLCAWSRFRGVDNQPQHFGDGTRLSIL.

The CDR3 loop is CASSRGTGVEETQYF. The DNA of the CDR3 is TGTGCCAGCAGCCGCGGAACAGGGGTTGAGGAGACCCAGTACTTC. This chain uses TRBV7-9 with TRBJ2-5, with TRBD1 matching 7 bases. The germline CDR1 and CDR2 sequences are SEHNR and FQNEAQ (reference sequence). With V trimmed by 5 bases and J by 5 bases, 11 bases remained unmatched. This CDR3 comprises 15 residues.

This rearrangement joins TRBV6-2 or TRBV6-3 to TRBJ2-7; no firm D call. Germline CDR1 is MNHEY and CDR2 is SVGEGT. Trimming left V 7 bases short and J 3 bases short, with 19 bases between. The CDR3 extends over 15 amino acids. CDR3 amino acids: CASTSAKGRIYEQYF. The DNA of the CDR3 is TGTGCCAGCACCTCCGCGAAGGGCAGGATCTACGAGCAGTACTTC.

This clonotype occurred a few times. The CDR3 reads CASSSQRGGRETQYF. The DNA for the CDR3 is TGTGCCAGCAGCTCCCAAAGGGGCGGACGGGAGACCCAGTACTTC. The V gene is TRBV5-6, the J gene TRBJ2-5; perhaps TRBD1 as D (5 bases). V lost 3 bases and J lost 5, with 17 bases in between. The length of the CDR3 is 15 residues. Germline V gene data show CDR1 as SGHDT and CDR2 as YYEEEE. The complete variable domain, with remaining parts taken from reference TRBV5-6 and TRBJ2-5, reads DAGVTQSPTHLIKTRGQQVTLRCSPKSGHDTVSWYQQALGQGPQFIFQYYEEEERQRGNFPDRFSGHQFPNYSSELNVNALLLGDSALYLCASSSQRGGRETQYFGPGTRLLVL.